A single sample is the source of the 5 T cell receptor beta chains below, sequenced in a study of control samples from healthy donors and cancer patients (dated by TCRdb to 2020 to 2021). To prepare the library, the immunoSEQ multiplex PCR assay was applied. The table comes from immuneACCESS by way of TCRdb, which keeps in-frame sequences with V and J called. Part of the clones is missing from these tables; in studies checked, under half for an unresolved V gene and the rest for unknown reasons. The sample table lists hundreds of thousands of clones, more than 80% of them with a count of one. 5.5% to 8% of the sample is in the top ten clones. The sequenced sample was PBMCs. The origin of the receptors is a man between 35 and 55 years old with head and neck cancer.

V usage is TRBV4-1 and J usage is TRBJ1-5; 7 bases are shared with TRBD1. The CDR3 consists of 15 residues. V was pared by 5 bases and J by 0 bases, with 4 bases of the junction left unmatched. The germline CDR1 and CDR2 sequences are MGHRA and YSYEKL. CDR3 region: CASSFGTVSNQPQHF. The CDR3 DNA reads as TGCGCCAGCAGCTTCGGGACAGTTAGCAATCAGCCCCAGCATTTT.

This clone has just one count. The chain carries TRBV4-1 and TRBJ1-5, with D uncertain. In germline, CDR1 is MGHRA, CDR2 YSYEKL. The V gene lost 7 bases and the J gene lost 0 bases, with 13 bases spanning the gap. The CDR3 sequence is 15 residues long. In DNA form, the CDR3 reads TGCGCCAGCAACCTTCTTCCCGGTAGCAATCAGCCCCAGCATTTT. Amino acid sequence: CASNLLPGSNQPQHF.

This chain uses TRBV6-5 with TRBJ2-5, with TRBD1 matching 8 bases. The CDR3 runs to 16 residues. Germline loops: CDR1 MNHEY, CDR2 SVGAGI. V was clipped by 3 bases and J by 7 bases; unmatched bases: 13. This CDR3 reads CASSYTRGQGDGTQYF. The CDR3 nucleotides read TGTGCCAGCAGTTATACTAGAGGACAGGGCGATGGGACCCAGTACTTC.

This chain joins TRBV29-1 and TRBJ1-2; TRBD1 is a possible D gene (6 bases). Trimming left V 6 bases short and J 4 bases short, with 12 bases between. CDR3 length equals 12 residues. Germline values: CDR1 SQVTM, CDR2 ANQGSEA. The CDR3 DNA reads as TGCAGCGTAGGCGGGGACACCTATGGCTACACCTTC. Its protein product is CSVGGDTYGYTF.

The chain couples TRBV13 to TRBJ1-6; possible D gene TRBD1, 6 bases. The CDR3 sequence is 15 residues long. Germline CDR1 is PRHDT and CDR2 is FYEKMQ (reference sequence). V lost 2 bases and J 10 bases, leaving 15 bases between the germline ends. The CDR3 coding sequence is TGTGCCAGCAGCTTAATGGGTCAGGGGCGATCACCCCTCCACTTT. It codes for CASSLMGQGRSPLHF.